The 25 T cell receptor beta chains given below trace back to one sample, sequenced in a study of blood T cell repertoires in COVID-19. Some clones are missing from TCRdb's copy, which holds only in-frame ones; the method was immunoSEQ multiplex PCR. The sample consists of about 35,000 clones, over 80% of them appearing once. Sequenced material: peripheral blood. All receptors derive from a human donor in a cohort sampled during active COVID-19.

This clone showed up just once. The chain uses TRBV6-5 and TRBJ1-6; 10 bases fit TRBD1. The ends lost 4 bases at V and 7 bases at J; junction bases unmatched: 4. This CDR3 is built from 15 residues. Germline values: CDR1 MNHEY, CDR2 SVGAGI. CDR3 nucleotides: TGTGCCAGCAGTTTGGGGACAGGGGTCAATTCACCCCTCCACTTT. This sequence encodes CASSLGTGVNSPLHF.

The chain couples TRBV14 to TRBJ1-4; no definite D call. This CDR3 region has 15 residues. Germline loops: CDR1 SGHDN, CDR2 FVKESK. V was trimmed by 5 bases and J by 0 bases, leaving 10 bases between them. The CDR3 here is CASSAGESTNEKLFF. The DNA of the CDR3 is TGTGCCAGCAGCGCGGGCGAGTCAACTAATGAAAAACTGTTTTTT.

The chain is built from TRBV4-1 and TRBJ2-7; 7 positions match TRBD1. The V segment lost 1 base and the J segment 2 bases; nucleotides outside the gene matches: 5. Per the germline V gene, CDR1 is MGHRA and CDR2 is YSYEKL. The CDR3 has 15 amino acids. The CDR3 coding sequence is TGCGCCAGCAGCCAAGGACAGGGTGGAACCTACGAGCAGTACTTC. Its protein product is CASSQGQGGTYEQYF.

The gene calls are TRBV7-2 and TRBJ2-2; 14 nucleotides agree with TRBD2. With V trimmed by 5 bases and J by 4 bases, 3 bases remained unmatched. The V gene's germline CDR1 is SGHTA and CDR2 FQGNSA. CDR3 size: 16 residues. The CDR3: CASSPGLAGGTGELFF. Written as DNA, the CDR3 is TGTGCCAGCAGCCCAGGACTAGCGGGGGGCACCGGGGAGCTGTTTTTT.

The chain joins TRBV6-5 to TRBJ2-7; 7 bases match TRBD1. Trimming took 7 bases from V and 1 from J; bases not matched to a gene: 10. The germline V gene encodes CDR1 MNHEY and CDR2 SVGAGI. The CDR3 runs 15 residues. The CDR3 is CASKTTGSRSYEQYF. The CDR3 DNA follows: TGTGCCAGCAAAACGACAGGGTCAAGGTCCTACGAGCAGTACTTC.

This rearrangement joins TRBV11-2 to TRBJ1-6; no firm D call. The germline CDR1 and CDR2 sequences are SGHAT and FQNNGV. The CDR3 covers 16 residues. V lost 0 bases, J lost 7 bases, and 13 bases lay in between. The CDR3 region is CASSLDNPRGNSPLHF. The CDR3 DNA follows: TGTGCCAGCAGCTTAGATAATCCACGAGGGAATTCACCCCTCCACTTT.

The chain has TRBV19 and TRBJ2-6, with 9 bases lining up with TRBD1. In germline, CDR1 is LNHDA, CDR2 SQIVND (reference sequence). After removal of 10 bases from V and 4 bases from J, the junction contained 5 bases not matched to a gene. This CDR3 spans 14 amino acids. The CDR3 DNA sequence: TGTGCCACCCGGGACAGGGCCGGGGCCAACGTCCTGACTTTC. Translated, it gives CATRDRAGANVLTF.

The CDR3 is CASRPFGTSGDYNEQFF. The DNA for the CDR3 is TGTGCCAGCAGACCCTTTGGGACTAGCGGGGATTACAATGAGCAGTTCTTC. The chain joins TRBV28 to TRBJ2-1; TRBD2 aligns across 13 bases. Per germline, CDR1 MDHEN and CDR2 SYDVKM. J gave up 4 bases and V 6 bases, and 9 bases lay outside the gene matches. CDR3 length equals 17 residues.

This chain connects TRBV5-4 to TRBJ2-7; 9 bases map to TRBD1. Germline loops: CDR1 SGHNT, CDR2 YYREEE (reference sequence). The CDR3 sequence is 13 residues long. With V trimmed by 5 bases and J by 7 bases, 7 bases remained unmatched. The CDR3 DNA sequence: TGTGCCAGCAGTCCGGACAGGGGCGGAGAGCAGTACTTC. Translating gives CASSPDRGGEQYF.

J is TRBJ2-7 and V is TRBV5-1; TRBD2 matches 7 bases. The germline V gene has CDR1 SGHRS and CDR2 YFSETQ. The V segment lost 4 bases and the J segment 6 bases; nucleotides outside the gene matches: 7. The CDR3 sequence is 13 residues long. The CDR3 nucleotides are TGCGCCAGCAGCCCCACGACTAGCCGCGAGCAGTACTTC. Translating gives CASSPTTSREQYF.

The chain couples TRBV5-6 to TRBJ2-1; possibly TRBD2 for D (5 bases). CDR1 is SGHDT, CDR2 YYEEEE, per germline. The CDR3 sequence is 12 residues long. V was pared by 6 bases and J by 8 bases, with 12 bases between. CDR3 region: CASTRDIYEQFF. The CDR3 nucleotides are TGTGCCAGCACCCGGGATATCTATGAGCAGTTCTTC. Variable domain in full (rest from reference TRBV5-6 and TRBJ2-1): DAGVTQSPTHLIKTRGQQVTLRCSPKSGHDTVSWYQQALGQGPQFIFQYYEEEERQRGNFPDRFSGHQFPNYSSELNVNALLLGDSALYLCASTRDIYEQFFGPGTRLTVL.

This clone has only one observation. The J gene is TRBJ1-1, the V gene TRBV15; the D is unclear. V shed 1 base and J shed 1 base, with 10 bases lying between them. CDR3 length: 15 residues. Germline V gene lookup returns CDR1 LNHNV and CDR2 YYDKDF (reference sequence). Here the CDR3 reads CATSRVRVGNTEAFF. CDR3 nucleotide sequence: TGTGCCACCAGCAGAGTCCGGGTGGGGAACACTGAAGCTTTCTTT.

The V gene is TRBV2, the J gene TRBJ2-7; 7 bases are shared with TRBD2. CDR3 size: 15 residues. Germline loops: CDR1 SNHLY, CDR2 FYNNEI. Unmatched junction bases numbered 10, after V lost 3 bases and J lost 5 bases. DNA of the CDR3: TGTGCCAGCAGTGAGCCCAGCGGGATCCCCAACGAGCAGTACTTC. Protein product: CASSEPSGIPNEQYF.

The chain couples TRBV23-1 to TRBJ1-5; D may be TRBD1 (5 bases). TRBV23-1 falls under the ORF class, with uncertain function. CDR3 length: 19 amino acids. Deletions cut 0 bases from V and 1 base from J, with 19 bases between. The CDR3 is CASSQSGLTNNRSNQPQHF. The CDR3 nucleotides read TGCGCCAGCAGTCAATCGGGACTAACTAATAACAGGAGCAATCAGCCCCAGCATTTT.

The CDR3 DNA is TGTGCCATCAGGGAAAGTCTAGCGGGAGGCTACGAGCAGTACTTC. Translating gives CAIRESLAGGYEQYF. V usage is TRBV10-3 and J usage is TRBJ2-7; 11 bases align to TRBD2. J was trimmed by 3 bases and V by 6 bases; bases with no gene match: 7. CDR3 length: 15 amino acids. CDR1 is ENHRY and CDR2 is SYGVKD in the germline V gene.

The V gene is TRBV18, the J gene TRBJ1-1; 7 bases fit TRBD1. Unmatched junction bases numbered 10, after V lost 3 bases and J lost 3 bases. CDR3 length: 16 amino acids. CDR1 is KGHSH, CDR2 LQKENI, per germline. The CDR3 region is CASSPRQGRVDTEAFF. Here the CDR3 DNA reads TGTGCCAGCTCACCGCGACAGGGACGCGTTGACACTGAAGCTTTCTTT.

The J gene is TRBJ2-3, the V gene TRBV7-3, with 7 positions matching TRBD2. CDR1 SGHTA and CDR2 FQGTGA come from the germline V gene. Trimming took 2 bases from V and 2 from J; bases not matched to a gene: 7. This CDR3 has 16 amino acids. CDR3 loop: CASSLGRAGPTDTQYF. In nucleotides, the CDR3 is TGTGCCAGCAGCTTAGGGAGAGCGGGGCCCACAGATACGCAGTATTTT. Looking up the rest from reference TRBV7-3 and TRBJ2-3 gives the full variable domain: GAGVSQTPSNKVTEKGKYVELRCDPISGHTALYWYRQSLGQGPEFLIYFQGTGAADDSGLPNDRFFAVRPEGSVSTLKIQRTERGDSAVYLCASSLGRAGPTDTQYFGPGTRLTVL.

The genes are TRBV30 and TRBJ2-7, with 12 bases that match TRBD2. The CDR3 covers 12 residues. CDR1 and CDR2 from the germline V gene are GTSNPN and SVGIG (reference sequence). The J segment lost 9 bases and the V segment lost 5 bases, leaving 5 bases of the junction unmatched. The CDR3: CAWGTLAGGQYF. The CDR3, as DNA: TGTGCCTGGGGGACACTAGCGGGAGGGCAGTACTTC. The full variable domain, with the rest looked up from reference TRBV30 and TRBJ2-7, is SQTIHQWPATLVQPVGSPLSLECTVEGTSNPNLYWYRQAAGRGLQLLFYSVGIGQISSEVPQNLSASRPQDRQFILSSKKLLLSDSGFYLCAWGTLAGGQYFGPGTRLTVT.

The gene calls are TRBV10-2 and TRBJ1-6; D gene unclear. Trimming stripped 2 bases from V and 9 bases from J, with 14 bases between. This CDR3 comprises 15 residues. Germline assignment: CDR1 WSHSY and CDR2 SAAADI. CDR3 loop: CASSETGSGGSPLHF. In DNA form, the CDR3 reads TGCGCCAGCAGTGAGACCGGGAGCGGCGGTTCACCCCTCCACTTT.

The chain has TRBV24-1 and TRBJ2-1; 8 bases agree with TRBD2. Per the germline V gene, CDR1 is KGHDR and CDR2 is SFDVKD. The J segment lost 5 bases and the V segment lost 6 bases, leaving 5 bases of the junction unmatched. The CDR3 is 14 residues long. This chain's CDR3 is CATSPSGSNNEQFF. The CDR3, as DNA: TGTGCCACCAGTCCAAGCGGGAGCAACAATGAGCAGTTCTTC.

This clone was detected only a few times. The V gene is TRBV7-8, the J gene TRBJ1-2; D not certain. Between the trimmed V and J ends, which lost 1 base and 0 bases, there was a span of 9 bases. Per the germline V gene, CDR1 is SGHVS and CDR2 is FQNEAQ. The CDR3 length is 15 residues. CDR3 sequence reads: CASSLVAPTNYGYTF. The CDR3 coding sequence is TGTGCCAGCAGCTTAGTGGCACCAACTAACTATGGCTACACCTTC. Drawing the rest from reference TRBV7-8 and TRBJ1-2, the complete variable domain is GAGVSQSPRYKVAKRGQDVALRCDPISGHVSLFWYQQALGQGPEFLTYFQNEAQLDKSGLPSDRFFAERPEGSVSTLKIQRTQQEDSAVYLCASSLVAPTNYGYTFGSGTRLTVV.

The CDR3 DNA reads TGTGCCAGCAGTGAAGACCGAGGAAACATTCAGTACTTC. It codes for CASSEDRGNIQYF. This chain uses TRBV6-1 with TRBJ2-4, with no clear D. The CDR3 sequence is 13 residues long. Germline assignment: CDR1 MNHNS and CDR2 SASEGT. Trimming stripped 1 base from V and 6 bases from J, with 7 bases between.

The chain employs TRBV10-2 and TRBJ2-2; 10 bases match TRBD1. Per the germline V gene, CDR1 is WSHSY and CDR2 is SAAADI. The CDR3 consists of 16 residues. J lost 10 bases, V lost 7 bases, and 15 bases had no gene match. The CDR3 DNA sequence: TGCGCCAGCACCAAGAGACAGGGGGCTTCCCCCGAGGAGCTGTTTTTT. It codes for CASTKRQGASPEELFF.

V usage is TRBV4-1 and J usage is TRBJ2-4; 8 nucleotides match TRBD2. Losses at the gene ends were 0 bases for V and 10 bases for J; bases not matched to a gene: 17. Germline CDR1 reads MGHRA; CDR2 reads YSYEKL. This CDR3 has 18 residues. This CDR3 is CASSQERASAGGSVIQYF. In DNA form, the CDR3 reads TGCGCCAGCAGCCAAGAAAGAGCATCCGCGGGAGGCAGCGTAATTCAGTACTTC.

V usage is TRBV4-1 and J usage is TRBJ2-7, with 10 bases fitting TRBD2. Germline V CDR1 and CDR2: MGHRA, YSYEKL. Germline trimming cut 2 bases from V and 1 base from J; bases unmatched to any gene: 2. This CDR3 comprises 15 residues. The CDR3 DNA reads TGCGCCAGCAGCCAAACTAGCGGGGTATCCTACGAGCAGTACTTC. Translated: CASSQTSGVSYEQYF.